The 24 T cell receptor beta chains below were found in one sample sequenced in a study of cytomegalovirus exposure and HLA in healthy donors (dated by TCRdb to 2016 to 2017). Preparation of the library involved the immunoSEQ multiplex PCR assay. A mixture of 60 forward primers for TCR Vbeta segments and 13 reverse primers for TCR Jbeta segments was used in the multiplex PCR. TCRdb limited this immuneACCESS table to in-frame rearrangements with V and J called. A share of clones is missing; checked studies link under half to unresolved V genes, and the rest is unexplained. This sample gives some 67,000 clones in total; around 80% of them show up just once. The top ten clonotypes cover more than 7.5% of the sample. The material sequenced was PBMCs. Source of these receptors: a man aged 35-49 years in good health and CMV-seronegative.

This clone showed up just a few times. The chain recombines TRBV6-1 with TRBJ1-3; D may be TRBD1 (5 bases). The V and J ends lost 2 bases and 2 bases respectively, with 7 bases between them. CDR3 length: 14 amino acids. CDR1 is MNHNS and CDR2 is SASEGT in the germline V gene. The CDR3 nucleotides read TGTGCCAGCAGTGAATGGGGGGCTGGAAACACCATATATTTT. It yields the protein CASSEWGAGNTIYF.

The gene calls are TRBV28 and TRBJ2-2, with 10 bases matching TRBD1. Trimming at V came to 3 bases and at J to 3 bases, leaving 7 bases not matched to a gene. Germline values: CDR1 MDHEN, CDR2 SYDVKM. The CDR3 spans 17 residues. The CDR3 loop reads CASSFFTGQGHTGELFF. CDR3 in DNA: TGTGCCAGCAGTTTTTTTACGGGACAGGGGCACACCGGGGAGCTGTTTTTT.

In DNA form, the CDR3 reads TGTGCCAGCAGCTCCCCCGACAGGGGCTCCTACGAGCAGTACTTC. It encodes CASSSPDRGSYEQYF. J is TRBJ2-5 and V is TRBV11-2; 8 nucleotides agree with TRBD1. The DNA matches TRBJ2-7 better at its end, which makes the J call doubtful. The CDR3 loop spans 15 amino acids. CDR1 is SGHAT and CDR2 is FQNNGV in the germline V gene.

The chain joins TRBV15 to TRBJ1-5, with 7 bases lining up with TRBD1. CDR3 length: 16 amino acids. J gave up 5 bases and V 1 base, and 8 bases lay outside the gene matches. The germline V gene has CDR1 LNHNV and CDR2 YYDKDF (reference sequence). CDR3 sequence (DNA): TGTGCCACCAGCAGAGGACAGGGAAGGGCGGATCAGCCCCAGCATTTT. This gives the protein CATSRGQGRADQPQHF.

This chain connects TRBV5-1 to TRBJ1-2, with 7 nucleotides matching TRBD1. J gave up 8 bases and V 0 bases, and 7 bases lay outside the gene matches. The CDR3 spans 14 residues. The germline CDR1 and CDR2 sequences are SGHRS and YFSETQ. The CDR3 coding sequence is TGCGCCAGCAGCTTGGACAGGGGCAATGCAGGCTACACCTTC. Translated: CASSLDRGNAGYTF.

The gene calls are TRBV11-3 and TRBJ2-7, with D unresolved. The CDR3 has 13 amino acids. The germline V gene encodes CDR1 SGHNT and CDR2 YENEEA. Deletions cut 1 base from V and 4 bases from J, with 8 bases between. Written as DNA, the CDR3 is TGTGCCAGCAGCTTAGCCCCAAATTACGAGCAGTACTTC. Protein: CASSLAPNYEQYF. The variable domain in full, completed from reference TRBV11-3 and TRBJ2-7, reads EAGVVQSPRYKIIEKKQPVAFWCNPISGHNTLYWYLQNLGQGPELLIRYENEEAVDDSQLPKDRFSAERLKGVDSTLKIQPAELGDSAVYLCASSLAPNYEQYFGPGTRLTVT.

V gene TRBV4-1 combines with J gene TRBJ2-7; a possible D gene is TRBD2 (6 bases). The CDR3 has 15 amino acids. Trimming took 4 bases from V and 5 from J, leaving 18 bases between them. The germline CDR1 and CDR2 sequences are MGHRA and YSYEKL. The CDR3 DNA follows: TGCGCCAGCAGCCTCCGCTCAGGCGCGGGGAACGAGCAGTACTTC. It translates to CASSLRSGAGNEQYF.

As DNA, the CDR3 is TGTGCCAGCAGCCACGCAAAACAGATGAACACTGAAGCTTTCTTT. It specifies CASSHAKQMNTEAFF. The rearrangement joins TRBV11-2 to TRBJ1-1, with D hard to call. This CDR3 comprises 15 residues. Germline V CDR1 and CDR2: SGHAT, FQNNGV. Trimming stripped 5 bases from V and 0 bases from J, with 13 bases between.

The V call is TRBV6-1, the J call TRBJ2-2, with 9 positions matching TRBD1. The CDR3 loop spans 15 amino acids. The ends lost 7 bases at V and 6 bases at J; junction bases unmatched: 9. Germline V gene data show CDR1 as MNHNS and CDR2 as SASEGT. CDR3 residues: CASTRTGAWSGELFF. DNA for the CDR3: TGTGCCAGCACCCGGACAGGGGCTTGGTCCGGGGAGCTGTTTTTT.

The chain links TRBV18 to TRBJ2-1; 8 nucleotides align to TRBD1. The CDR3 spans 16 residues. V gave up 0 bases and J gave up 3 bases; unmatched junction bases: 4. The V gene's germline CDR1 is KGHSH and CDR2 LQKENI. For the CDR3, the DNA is TGTGCCAGCTCACCACCTCAGGGGGCGCACTACAATGAGCAGTTCTTC. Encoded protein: CASSPPQGAHYNEQFF.

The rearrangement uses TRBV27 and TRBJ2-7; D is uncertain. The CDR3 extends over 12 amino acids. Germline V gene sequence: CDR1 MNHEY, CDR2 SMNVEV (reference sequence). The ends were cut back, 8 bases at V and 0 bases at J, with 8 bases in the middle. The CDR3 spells CASFSSSYEQYF. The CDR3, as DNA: TGTGCCAGCTTTTCCAGCTCCTACGAGCAGTACTTC.

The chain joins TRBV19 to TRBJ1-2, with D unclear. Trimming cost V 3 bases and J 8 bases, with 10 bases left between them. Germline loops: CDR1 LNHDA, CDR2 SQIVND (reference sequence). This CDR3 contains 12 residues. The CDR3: CASSIAGLGYTF. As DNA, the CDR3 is TGTGCCAGTAGTATTGCCGGACTGGGCTACACCTTC.

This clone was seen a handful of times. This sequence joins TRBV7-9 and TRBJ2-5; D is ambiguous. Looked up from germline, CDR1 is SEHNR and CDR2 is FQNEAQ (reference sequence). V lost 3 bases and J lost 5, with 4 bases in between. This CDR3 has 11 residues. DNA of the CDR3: TGTGCCAGCAGCTTTAGCGAGACCCAGTACTTC. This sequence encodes CASSFSETQYF.

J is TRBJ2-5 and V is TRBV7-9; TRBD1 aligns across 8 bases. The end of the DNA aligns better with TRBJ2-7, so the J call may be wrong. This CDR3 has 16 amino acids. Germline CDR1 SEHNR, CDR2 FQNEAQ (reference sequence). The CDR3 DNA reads TGTGCCAGCAGCTTAGGACAGGGGACCACAAACTACGAGCAGTACTTC. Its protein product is CASSLGQGTTNYEQYF.

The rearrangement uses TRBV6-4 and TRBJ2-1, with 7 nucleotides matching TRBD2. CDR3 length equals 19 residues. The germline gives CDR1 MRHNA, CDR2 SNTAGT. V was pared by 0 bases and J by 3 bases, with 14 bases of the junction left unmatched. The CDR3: CASSDSFFLLREIYNEQFF. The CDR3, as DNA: TGTGCCAGCAGTGACTCGTTTTTTCTACTGCGGGAGATCTACAATGAGCAGTTCTTC.

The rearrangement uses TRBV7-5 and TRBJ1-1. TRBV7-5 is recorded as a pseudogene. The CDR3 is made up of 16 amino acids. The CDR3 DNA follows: TGTGTCAGATGCCGACCGGGGGGGGCGGTGGGCACTGAAGCTTTCTTT. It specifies CVRCRPGGAVGTEAFF.

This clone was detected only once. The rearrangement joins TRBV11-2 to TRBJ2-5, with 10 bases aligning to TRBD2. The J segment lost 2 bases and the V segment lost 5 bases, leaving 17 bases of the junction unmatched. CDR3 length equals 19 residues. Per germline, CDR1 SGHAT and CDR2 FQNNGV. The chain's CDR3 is CASSEMAGKRGGSQETQYF. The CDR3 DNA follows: TGTGCCAGCAGCGAAATGGCGGGCAAGCGGGGGGGTTCTCAAGAGACCCAGTACTTC.

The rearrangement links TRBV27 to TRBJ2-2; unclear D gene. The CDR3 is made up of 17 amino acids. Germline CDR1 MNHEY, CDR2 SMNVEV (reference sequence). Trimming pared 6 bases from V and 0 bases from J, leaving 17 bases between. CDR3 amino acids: CASSTWYRETNTGELFF. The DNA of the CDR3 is TGTGCCAGCAGCACTTGGTACAGAGAAACGAACACCGGGGAGCTGTTTTTT.

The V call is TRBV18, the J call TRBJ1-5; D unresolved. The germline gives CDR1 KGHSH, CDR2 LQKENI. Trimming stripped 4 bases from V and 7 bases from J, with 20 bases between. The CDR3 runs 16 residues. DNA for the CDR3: TGTGCCAGCTCACTCAACGGAGGGTCAGAAGGGCAGCCCCAGCATTTT. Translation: CASSLNGGSEGQPQHF.

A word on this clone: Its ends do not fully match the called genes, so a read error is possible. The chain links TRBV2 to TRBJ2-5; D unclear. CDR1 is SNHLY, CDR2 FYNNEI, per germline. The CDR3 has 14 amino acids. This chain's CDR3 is CASSASSYQEAQYF. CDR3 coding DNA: TGTGCCAGCAGTGCCTCAAGTTACCAAGAGGCCCAGTACTTC.

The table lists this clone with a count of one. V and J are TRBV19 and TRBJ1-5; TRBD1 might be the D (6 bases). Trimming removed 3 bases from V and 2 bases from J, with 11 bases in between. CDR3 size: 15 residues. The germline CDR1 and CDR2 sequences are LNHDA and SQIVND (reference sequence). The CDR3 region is CASSMGARGNQPQHF. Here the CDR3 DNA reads TGTGCCAGTAGTATGGGGGCCAGGGGCAATCAGCCCCAGCATTTT. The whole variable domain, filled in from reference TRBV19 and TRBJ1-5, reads DGGITQSPKYLFRKEGQNVTLSCEQNLNHDAMYWYRQDPGQGLRLIYYSQIVNDFQKGDIAEGYSVSREKKESFPLTVTSAQKNPTAFYLCASSMGARGNQPQHFGDGTRLSIL.

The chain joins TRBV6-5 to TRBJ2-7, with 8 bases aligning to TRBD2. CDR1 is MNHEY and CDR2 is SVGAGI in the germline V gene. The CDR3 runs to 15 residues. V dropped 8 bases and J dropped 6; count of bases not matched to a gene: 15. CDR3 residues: CASGPMAGGPLEQYF. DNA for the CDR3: TGTGCCAGCGGCCCGATGGCGGGGGGCCCCCTCGAGCAGTACTTC.

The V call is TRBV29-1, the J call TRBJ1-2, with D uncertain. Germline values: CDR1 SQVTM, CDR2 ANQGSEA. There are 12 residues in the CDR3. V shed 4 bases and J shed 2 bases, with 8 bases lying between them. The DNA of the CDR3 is TGCAGCGTTGGGAGCGCGAACTATGGCTACACCTTC. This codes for CSVGSANYGYTF. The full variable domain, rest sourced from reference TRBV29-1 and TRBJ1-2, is SAVISQKPSRDICQRGTSLTIQCQVDSQVTMMFWYRQQPGQSLTLIATANQGSEATYESGFVIDKFPISRPNLTFSTLTVSNMSPEDSSIYLCSVGSANYGYTFGSGTRLTVV.

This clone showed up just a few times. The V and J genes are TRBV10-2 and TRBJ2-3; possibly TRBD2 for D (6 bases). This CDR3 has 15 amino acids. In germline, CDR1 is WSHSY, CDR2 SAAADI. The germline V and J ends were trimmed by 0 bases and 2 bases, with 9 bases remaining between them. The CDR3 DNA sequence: TGCGCCAGCAGTGAGTCACCGGGGGACACAGATACGCAGTATTTT. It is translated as CASSESPGDTDTQYF.